Each of the 24 T cell receptor beta chains below was sequenced from the same sample in a study of cytomegalovirus exposure and HLA in healthy donors. The assay was immunoSEQ multiplex PCR, and TCRdb's table has in-frame clones only and misses some. Of about 400,000 clones listed, 75% to 90% are singletons. The sequenced material came from PBMCs. The source is a woman aged 18-29 years in good health and CMV-seronegative.

The chain recombines TRBV5-4 with TRBJ2-7; TRBD1 matches at 11 bases. The CDR3 has 15 amino acids. CDR1 and CDR2 (germline): SGHNT, YYREEE (reference sequence). V was clipped by 2 bases and J by 1 base; unmatched bases: 2. Written as DNA, the CDR3 is TGTGCCAGCAGCTTTGGACAGGGGGCGTCCTACGAGCAGTACTTC. It yields the protein CASSFGQGASYEQYF. Complete variable domain (other parts from reference TRBV5-4 and TRBJ2-7): ETGVTQSPTHLIKTRGQQVTLRCSSQSGHNTVSWYQQALGQGPQFIFQYYREEENGRGNFPPRFSGLQFPNYSSELNVNALELDDSALYLCASSFGQGASYEQYFGPGTRLTVT.

The chain employs TRBV27 and TRBJ2-1; TRBD2 aligns across 7 bases. The CDR3 has 12 amino acids. Germline CDR1 is MNHEY and CDR2 is SMNVEV (reference sequence). Trimming cost V 8 bases and J 3 bases; bases outside gene matches: 1. CDR3 nucleotides: TGTGCCAGCGGGAGGGGCTACAATGAGCAGTTCTTC. As protein: CASGRGYNEQFF.

The chain joins TRBV9 to TRBJ2-3; 11 bases are shared with TRBD2. V was clipped by 4 bases and J by 2 bases; unmatched bases: 6. Germline CDR1 SGDLS, CDR2 YYNGEE. The CDR3 is made up of 16 amino acids. CDR3 sequence (DNA): TGTGCCAGCAGCCCTCGACTAGCGGGGTACACAGATACGCAGTATTTT. This gives the protein CASSPRLAGYTDTQYF.

The chain employs TRBV11-2 and TRBJ2-7; 10 nucleotides line up with TRBD1. Germline V gene lookup returns CDR1 SGHAT and CDR2 FQNNGV. Trimming at V came to 2 bases and at J to 3 bases, leaving 7 bases not matched to a gene. This CDR3 is built from 16 residues. CDR3 sequence reads: CASSLRAGTGVYEQYF. The CDR3 DNA reads as TGTGCCAGCAGCTTACGTGCCGGGACAGGGGTCTACGAGCAGTACTTC.

This sequence joins TRBV14 and TRBJ1-1; D call uncertain. Trimming took 3 bases from V and 0 from J, leaving 5 bases between them. The CDR3 is 13 amino acids. Germline V gene sequence: CDR1 SGHDN, CDR2 FVKESK. CDR3 sequence reads: CASSHTVNTEAFF. The CDR3 DNA sequence: TGTGCCAGCAGCCATACGGTGAACACTGAAGCTTTCTTT.

The DNA for the CDR3 is TGTGCCAGTAGTATAACGGGGGGCTACACTGAAGCTTTCTTT. Translated: CASSITGGYTEAFF. This chain connects TRBV19 to TRBJ1-1, with D possibly TRBD1 on 6 matching bases. V was clipped by 2 bases and J by 3 bases, with 10 bases between them. CDR3 size: 14 residues. Germline-derived CDR1 and CDR2 are LNHDA and SQIVND (reference sequence).

This chain links TRBV30 with TRBJ1-1; D remains unclear. CDR3 length equals 12 residues. V was pared by 1 base and J by 8 bases, with 11 bases between. The V gene's germline CDR1 is GTSNPN and CDR2 SVGIG (reference sequence). The CDR3 reads CAWSGHGREAFF. CDR3 in DNA: TGTGCCTGGAGTGGACACGGAAGAGAAGCTTTCTTT.

The chain has TRBV11-2 and TRBJ1-1; D possibly corresponds to TRBD1 (5 bases). Germline V lookup: CDR1 SGHAT, CDR2 FQNNGV. This CDR3 has 18 residues. V was clipped by 0 bases and J by 0 bases, with 17 bases between them. CDR3 residues: CASSLEEYDSAMNTEAFF. CDR3 bases: TGTGCCAGCAGCTTAGAGGAGTACGACAGCGCCATGAACACTGAAGCTTTCTTT. The variable domain in full, with the rest retrieved from reference TRBV11-2 and TRBJ1-1, is EAGVAQSPRYKIIEKRQSVAFWCNPISGHATLYWYQQILGQGPKLLIQFQNNGVVDDSQLPKDRFSAERLKGVDSTLKIQPAKLEDSAVYLCASSLEEYDSAMNTEAFFGQGTRLTVV.

The rearrangement uses TRBV9 and TRBJ2-1, with 9 bases matching TRBD2. V trimming: 0 bases; J trimming: 0 bases; junction bases outside the gene matches: 4. The V gene's germline CDR1 is SGDLS and CDR2 YYNGEE. This CDR3 has 17 amino acids. The CDR3 nucleotides are TGTGCCAGCAGCGTAGGACTAGCGGTTAACTCCTACAATGAGCAGTTCTTC. This gives the protein CASSVGLAVNSYNEQFF.

This clone came up once. The rearrangement links TRBV5-5 to TRBJ2-7; 8 bases are shared with TRBD1. This CDR3 is 13 amino acids long. The germline gives CDR1 SGHKS, CDR2 YYEKEE (reference sequence). V shed 4 bases, J shed 7 bases, and the junction held 7 bases outside the gene matches. DNA for the CDR3: TGTGCCAGCAGCCCGGGACAGGAGGCAGAGCAGTACTTC. Translation: CASSPGQEAEQYF.

V gene TRBV7-9 combines with J gene TRBJ2-5, with D uncertain. Looked up from germline, CDR1 is SEHNR and CDR2 is FQNEAQ (reference sequence). V lost 5 bases and J lost 5, with 9 bases in between. CDR3 length: 12 residues. This CDR3 reads CASSLLGETQYF. In nucleotides, the CDR3 is TGTGCCAGCAGCCTACTCGGTGAGACCCAGTACTTC.

V usage is TRBV19 and J usage is TRBJ2-7; TRBD2 matches 8 bases. Trimming took 5 bases from V and 5 from J; bases not matched to a gene: 8. Looked up from germline, CDR1 is LNHDA and CDR2 is SQIVND (reference sequence). This CDR3 has 14 residues. DNA of the CDR3: TGTGCCAGTAGTCTCCCGGGGGGGTCGGACGAGCAGTACTTC. Translation: CASSLPGGSDEQYF.

This chain uses TRBV19 with TRBJ2-7; the D is unclear. The CDR3 has 13 amino acids. Per the germline V gene, CDR1 is LNHDA and CDR2 is SQIVND (reference sequence). The ends were cut back, 3 bases at V and 0 bases at J, with 6 bases in the middle. The CDR3: CASSISSSYEQYF. CDR3 in DNA: TGTGCCAGTAGTATTTCCAGCTCCTACGAGCAGTACTTC.

V and J are TRBV29-1 and TRBJ2-2; D remains ambiguous. The germline V gene encodes CDR1 SQVTM and CDR2 ANQGSEA. The CDR3 length is 14 residues. V was pared by 0 bases and J by 5 bases, with 10 bases between. The CDR3 nucleotides read TGCAGCGTTGAAGATCGTTCAGATACCGGGGAGCTGTTTTTT. Translating it yields CSVEDRSDTGELFF.

This sequence joins TRBV5-6 and TRBJ2-7, with D possibly matching TRBD2 (5 bases). The CDR3 is made up of 14 amino acids. The germline gives CDR1 SGHDT, CDR2 YYEEEE. V lost 4 bases and J lost 1, with 12 bases in between. The CDR3 loop reads CASSQRPGSYEQYF. The CDR3, as DNA: TGTGCCAGCAGCCAGCGGCCGGGGTCCTACGAGCAGTACTTC.

J is TRBJ2-5 and V is TRBV2; D is ambiguous. This CDR3 contains 14 residues. Germline V CDR1 and CDR2: SNHLY, FYNNEI. V was cut by 3 bases and J by 5 bases, with 13 bases left in between. CDR3 in amino acids: CASSDRLQSETQYF. CDR3 DNA sequence: TGTGCCAGCAGTGATCGACTGCAGTCGGAGACCCAGTACTTC.

This chain uses TRBV7-6 with TRBJ2-1; TRBD2 might be the D (5 bases). The germline V gene has CDR1 SGHVS and CDR2 FNYEAQ. The V end lost 2 bases, the J end lost 2 bases, and 13 bases lay between the germline ends. The CDR3 covers 16 residues. CDR3 nucleotide sequence: TGTGCCAGCAGCTTAACTACGGGGTCTGCCTACAATGAGCAGTTCTTC. Translating it yields CASSLTTGSAYNEQFF.

The chain recombines TRBV28 with TRBJ2-7, with a tentative D call TRBD2 (5 bases). The V end lost 8 bases, the J end lost 7 bases, and 15 bases lay between the germline ends. The CDR3 covers 12 residues. CDR1 MDHEN and CDR2 SYDVKM come from the germline V gene. DNA of the CDR3: TGTGCCAGCGGCCCGCTTGGGAGTGAGCAGTACTTC. Translation gives CASGPLGSEQYF.

The sample holds one count of this clone. The chain combines TRBV19 with TRBJ2-1, with TRBD1 as a possible D gene (6 bases). CDR1 LNHDA and CDR2 SQIVND come from the germline V gene (reference sequence). V gave up 5 bases and J gave up 10 bases, with 15 bases separating them. The CDR3 has 13 residues. The CDR3 region has the DNA TGTGCCAGTAGTGCCACAGGGTTCGGGGAGCAGTTCTTC. Its protein is CASSATGFGEQFF.

V usage is TRBV28 and J usage is TRBJ2-1; 8 bases map to TRBD2. Germline CDR1 MDHEN, CDR2 SYDVKM. The V and J ends lost 4 bases and 8 bases, in that order; junction bases with no gene match: 7. This CDR3 has 14 amino acids. The CDR3 nucleotides read TGTGCCAGCAGTTCGGGACTAGTTTTCGATGAGCAGTTCTTC. It codes for CASSSGLVFDEQFF.

The chain is built from TRBV18 and TRBJ2-7, with TRBD2 matching 8 bases. V was clipped by 6 bases and J by 2 bases; unmatched bases: 9. CDR3 length equals 15 residues. Germline V gene data show CDR1 as KGHSH and CDR2 as LQKENI. DNA for the CDR3: TGTGCCAGCTCCCTCGGGGGGGACACAACCTACGAGCAGTACTTC. Residues: CASSLGGDTTYEQYF.

DNA of the CDR3: TGTGCCAGCAGCAAATGGCCCGCTAGCGGAAGCACAGATACGCAGTATTTT. The encoded protein is CASSKWPASGSTDTQYF. V usage is TRBV28 and J usage is TRBJ2-3; 7 bases are shared with TRBD2. V was pared by 6 bases and J by 0 bases, with 12 bases of the junction left unmatched. The germline CDR1 and CDR2 sequences are MDHEN and SYDVKM. The CDR3 extends over 17 amino acids.

V is TRBV6-1 and J is TRBJ1-6, with D perhaps TRBD1 (6 bases). V lost 5 bases and J lost 1, with 6 bases in between. The CDR3 consists of 14 residues. The germline gives CDR1 MNHNS, CDR2 SASEGT. For the CDR3, the DNA is TGTGCCAGCAGTACAGGGTCCTATAATTCACCCCTCCACTTT. This encodes CASSTGSYNSPLHF.

The chain couples TRBV27 to TRBJ2-1; TRBD1 might be the D (5 bases). CDR3 length: 12 amino acids. From germline, CDR1 is MNHEY and CDR2 SMNVEV (reference sequence). The germline V and J ends were trimmed by 8 bases and 9 bases, with 14 bases remaining between them. This CDR3 is CASASLGAEQFF. The CDR3 DNA reads as TGTGCCAGCGCCTCCCTTGGGGCTGAGCAGTTCTTC.